What follows are 4 T cell receptor beta chains derived from one specimen sequenced in a study of cytomegalovirus exposure and HLA in healthy donors. PCR used 60 Vbeta primers and 13 Jbeta primers. Produced via immunoSEQ multiplex PCR; TCRdb's table is partial and in-frame only. The profile covers approximately 190,000 clones, with more than 75% appearing a single time and 3.4% taken by the ten largest. The sequenced material came from PBMCs. Source of these receptors: a man aged 35-49 years in good health and CMV-seropositive.

The V gene is TRBV2, the J gene TRBJ1-6; 8 nucleotides agree with TRBD1. This CDR3 is built from 15 residues. Unmatched junction bases numbered 10, after V lost 6 bases and J lost 9 bases. CDR1 and CDR2 from the germline V gene are SNHLY and FYNNEI. The chain's CDR3 is CASSHQETGASPLHF. For the CDR3, the DNA is TGTGCCAGCAGCCACCAAGAGACAGGGGCTTCACCCCTCCACTTT.

This clone showed up just a few times. The chain uses TRBV9 and TRBJ1-1; no definite D call. Trimming took 3 bases from V and 4 from J, leaving 16 bases between them. Germline V gives CDR1 SGDLS, CDR2 YYNGEE. This CDR3 comprises 15 residues. Here the CDR3 reads CASSAVLYPVTEAFF. CDR3 DNA: TGTGCCAGCAGCGCGGTTCTCTACCCGGTCACTGAAGCTTTCTTT. The full variable domain, its missing parts supplied by reference TRBV9 and TRBJ1-1, is DSGVTQTPKHLITATGQRVTLRCSPRSGDLSVYWYQQSLDQGLQFLIQYYNGEERAKGNILERFSAQQFPDLHSELNLSSLELGDSALYFCASSAVLYPVTEAFFGQGTRLTVV.

In the case of this clone: In this CDR3 the conserved last residue, phenylalanine or tryptophan, is missing, so a read error is likely. The chain uses TRBV18 and TRBJ1-6, with 7 bases fitting TRBD1. The CDR3 covers 14 residues. Germline V gene lookup returns CDR1 KGHSH and CDR2 LQKENI. J gave up 8 bases and V 3 bases, and 4 bases lay outside the gene matches. The CDR3 sequence: CASSPGQVDSPLHL. CDR3 coding DNA: TGTGCCAGCTCACCTGGACAGGTAGATTCACCCCTCCACCTT.

This chain links TRBV28 with TRBJ2-7; TRBD2 matches 11 bases. Germline V gene data show CDR1 as MDHEN and CDR2 as SYDVKM. The CDR3 contains 14 residues. The junction had 6 bases not matched to a gene; V was cut back by 7 bases and J by 4 bases. The CDR3 DNA follows: TGTGCCAGCAACCAACTAGCGGGAGTTTACGAGCAGTACTTC. It encodes CASNQLAGVYEQYF.